This record looks at one T cell receptor beta chain sequence and its context. The target antigen is unknown. This sample is part of a study of cytomegalovirus exposure and HLA in healthy donors. A multiplex PCR was run with 60 Vbeta primers and 13 Jbeta primers. Method: immunoSEQ multiplex PCR; TCRdb's copy keeps in-frame clones and lacks some. Here the sample spans 150,000 or so clones, around 70% being singletons. General study points: TCR sequences were mostly rare, though some public TCRs occurred in many donors. Highly shared variants forming one cluster were likely a sequencing artifact. Differences between HLA loci emerged in a later analysis of TCR association rates, with DRB1 most and HLA-C fewest.

Germline V gene lookup returns CDR1 MNHEY and CDR2 SMNVEV (reference sequence). Germline trimming cut 5 bases from V and 9 bases from J; bases unmatched to any gene: 8. CDR3 length equals 16 residues. This rearrangement joins TRBV27 to TRBJ2-1; 15 bases match TRBD2. The specimen sequenced was PBMCs. The source is a woman aged 60-70 years in good health and CMV-seropositive. The CDR3: CASSERTSGRASEQFF. CDR3 sequence (DNA): TGTGCCAGCAGTGAGAGGACTAGCGGGAGGGCCAGTGAGCAGTTCTTC.